This T cell receptor beta chain emerged from a study of blood T cell repertoires in COVID-19. Turning to the study itself: Sources were T cells, B-cell-depleted T cells, or PBMCs; the material itself was cDNA or gDNA.

Profiled with immunoSEQ multiplex PCR; TCRdb holds only in-frame clones, not every one. Among about 120,000 clones listed, 75% to 90% were seen once. V was clipped by 6 bases and J by 7 bases, with 13 bases between them. The CDR3 runs to 12 residues. Germline CDR1 reads MNHNY; CDR2 reads SVGAGI (reference sequence). This clone was counted a few times. The J gene is TRBJ2-7, the V gene TRBV6-6; D is unresolved. Sequencing used peripheral blood. The sequence came from an older woman with acute or convalescent COVID-19. The CDR3 is CASRAEVYEQYF. The CDR3 nucleotides read TGTGCCAGCAGGGCCGAGGTGTATGAGCAGTACTTC.